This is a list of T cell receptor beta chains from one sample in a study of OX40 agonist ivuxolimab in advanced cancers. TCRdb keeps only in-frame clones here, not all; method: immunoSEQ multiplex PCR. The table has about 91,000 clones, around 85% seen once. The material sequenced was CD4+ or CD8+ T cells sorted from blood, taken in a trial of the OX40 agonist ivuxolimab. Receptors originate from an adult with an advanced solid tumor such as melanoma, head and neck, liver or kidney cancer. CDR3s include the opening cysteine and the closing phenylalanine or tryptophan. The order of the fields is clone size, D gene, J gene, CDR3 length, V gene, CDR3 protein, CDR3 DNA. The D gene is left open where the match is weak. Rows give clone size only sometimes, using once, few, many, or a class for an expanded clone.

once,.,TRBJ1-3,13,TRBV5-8,CASSLDPGNTIYF,TGTGCCAGCAGCTTGGATCCCGGAAACACCATATATTTT
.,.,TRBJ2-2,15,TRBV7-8,CASSPRRLSAGELFF,TGTGCCAGCAGCCCTAGACGGCTATCGGCCGGGGAGCTGTTTTTT
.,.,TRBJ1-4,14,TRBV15,CATSRGGNNEKLFF,TGTGCCACCAGCAGAGGCGGGAACAATGAAAAACTGTTTTTT
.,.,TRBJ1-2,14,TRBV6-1,CASSEHIDSFGYTF,TGTGCCAGCAGTGAACACATCGACAGTTTTGGCTACACCTTC
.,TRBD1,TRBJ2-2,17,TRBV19,CATPRGQGATNTGELFF,TGTGCCACCCCCCGGGGACAGGGGGCAACGAACACCGGGGAGCTGTTTTTT
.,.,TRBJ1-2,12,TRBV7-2,CASSSYSYGYTF,TGTGCCAGCAGCTCTTACAGCTATGGCTACACCTTC
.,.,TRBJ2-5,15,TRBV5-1,CASSFGPDPQETQYF,TGCGCCAGCAGCTTTGGACCGGACCCTCAAGAGACCCAGTACTTC
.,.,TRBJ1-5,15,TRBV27,CASSLSHGYHQPQHF,TGTGCCAGCAGTTTATCGCACGGGTATCATCAGCCCCAGCATTTT
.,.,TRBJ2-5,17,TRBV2,CAREGKKQAGQTETQYF,TGTGCCAGAGAGGGGAAAAAGCAAGCGGGACAGACGGAGACCCAGTACTTC
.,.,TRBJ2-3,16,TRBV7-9,CASSYAATDLTDTQYF,TGTGCCAGCAGCTACGCCGCGACAGACCTCACAGATACGCAGTATTTT
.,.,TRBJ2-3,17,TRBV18,CASSPVRGASELNTQYF,TGTGCCAGCTCACCAGTGAGAGGAGCTAGCGAATTGAATACGCAGTATTTT
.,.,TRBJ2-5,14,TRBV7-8,CASSFGQTQETQYF,TGTGCCAGCAGCTTCGGGCAGACCCAAGAGACCCAGTACTTC
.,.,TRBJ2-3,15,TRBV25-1,CASSKNTLRTDTQYF,TGTGCCAGCAGTAAGAACACCCTGCGCACAGATACGCAGTATTTT
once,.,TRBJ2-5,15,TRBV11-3,CASSLGGQPLETQYF,TGTGCCAGCAGCTTAGGTGGACAGCCCCTGGAGACCCAGTACTTC
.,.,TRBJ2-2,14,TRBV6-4,CASTYEAGTGELFF,TGTGCCAGCACCTACGAGGCAGGCACCGGGGAGCTGTTTTTT
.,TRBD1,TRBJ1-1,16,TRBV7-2,CASSLRDRGQRTEAFF,TGTGCCAGCAGCCTAAGGGACAGGGGGCAACGGACTGAAGCTTTCTTT
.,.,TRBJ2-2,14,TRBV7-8,CASNRATNTGELFF,TGTGCCAGCAATCGGGCGACGAACACCGGGGAGCTGTTTTTT
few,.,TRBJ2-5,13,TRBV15,CATSREGSETQYF,TGTGCCACCAGCAGAGAGGGTTCGGAGACCCAGTACTTC
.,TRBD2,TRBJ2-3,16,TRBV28,CASSSPPLAGTDTQYF,TGTGCCAGCAGTTCCCCCCCACTAGCGGGCACAGATACGCAGTATTTT
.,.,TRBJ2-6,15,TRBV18,CASSQDIPGANVLTF,TGTGCCAGCTCACAGGACATCCCTGGGGCCAACGTCCTGACTTTC
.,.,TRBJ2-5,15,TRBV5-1,CASSLHGPYQETQYF,TGCGCCAGCAGCTTACATGGACCCTACCAAGAGACCCAGTACTTC
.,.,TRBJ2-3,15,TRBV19,CASSRRTRSTDTQYF,TGTGCCAGTAGTCGCCGGACCCGCAGCACAGATACGCAGTATTTT
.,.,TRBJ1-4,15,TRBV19,CASSLPDPTNEKLFF,TGTGCCAGTAGCCTTCCGGACCCAACTAATGAAAAACTGTTTTTT
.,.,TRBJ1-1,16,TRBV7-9,CASSLLGTGVNTEAFF,TGTGCCAGCAGCTTATTAGGGACTGGCGTTAACACTGAAGCTTTCTTT
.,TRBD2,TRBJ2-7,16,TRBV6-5,CASSYRGTSGRYEQYF,TGTGCCAGCAGTTACCGCGGGACTAGCGGGAGATACGAGCAGTACTTC
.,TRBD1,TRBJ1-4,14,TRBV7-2,CASSPGQVKEKLFF,TGTGCCAGCAGCCCTGGACAGGTTAAGGAAAAACTGTTTTTT
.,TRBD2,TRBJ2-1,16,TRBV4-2,CASSQGGTSSHNEQFF,TGTGCCAGCAGCCAAGGCGGGACTAGCAGTCACAATGAGCAGTTCTTC
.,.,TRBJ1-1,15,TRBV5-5,CASSLGPGGDTEAFF,TGTGCCAGCAGCTTGGGGCCAGGCGGGGACACTGAAGCTTTCTTT
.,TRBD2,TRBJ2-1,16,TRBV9,CASSVGLAGGYNEQFF,TGTGCCAGCAGCGTAGGACTAGCGGGAGGGTACAATGAGCAGTTCTTC
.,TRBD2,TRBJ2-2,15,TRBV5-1,CASSLLAANTGELFF,TGCGCCAGCAGCTTACTAGCGGCGAACACCGGGGAGCTGTTTTTT
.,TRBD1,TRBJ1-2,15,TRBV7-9,CASSFRGRQGSGYTF,TGTGCCAGCAGCTTTAGGGGAAGACAGGGATCAGGCTACACCTTC
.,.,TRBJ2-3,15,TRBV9,CASSVGGVYTDTQYF,TGTGCCAGCAGCGTAGGTGGGGTATATACAGATACGCAGTATTTT
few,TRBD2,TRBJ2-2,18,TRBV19,CASSSGLAGGSGTGELFF,TGTGCCAGTAGTTCGGGACTAGCGGGGGGGAGTGGCACCGGGGAGCTGTTTTTT
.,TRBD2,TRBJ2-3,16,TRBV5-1,CASSPRTSGATDTQYF,TGCGCCAGCAGCCCTCGGACTAGCGGGGCGACAGATACGCAGTATTTT
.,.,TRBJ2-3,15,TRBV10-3,CAIRDLSTSTDTQYF,TGTGCCATCAGGGACTTAAGTACTAGCACAGATACGCAGTATTTT
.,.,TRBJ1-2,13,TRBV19,CASSIQGNYGYTF,TGTGCCAGTAGTATTCAGGGTAACTATGGCTACACCTTC
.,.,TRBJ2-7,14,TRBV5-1,CASSLDSRSYEQYF,TGCGCCAGCAGCTTGGATAGCCGCTCCTACGAGCAGTACTTC
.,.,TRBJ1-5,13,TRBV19,CASSITEAQPQHF,TGTGCCAGTAGTATTACAGAAGCACAGCCCCAGCATTTT
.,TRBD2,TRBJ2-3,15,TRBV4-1,CASSQTLAGGGTQYF,TGCGCCAGCAGCCAAACCCTAGCGGGAGGGGGTACGCAGTATTTT
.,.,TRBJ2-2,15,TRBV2,CASRTDRTATGELFF,TGTGCCAGCAGGACCGATAGGACAGCTACCGGGGAGCTGTTTTTT
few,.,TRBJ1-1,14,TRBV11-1,CASTLVVAGTEAFF,TGTGCCAGCACCTTGGTGGTCGCGGGCACTGAAGCTTTCTTT
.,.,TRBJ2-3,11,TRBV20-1,CSAESGDTQYF,TGCAGTGCGGAGTCCGGGGATACGCAGTATTTT
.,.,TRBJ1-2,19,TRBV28,CASSHDRSGGWFLNYGYTF,TGTGCCAGCAGCCACGATCGGAGCGGGGGTTGGTTCCTTAACTATGGCTACACCTTC
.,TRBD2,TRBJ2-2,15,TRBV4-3,CASSQDYGRAGELFF,TGCGCCAGCAGCCAAGATTATGGGAGGGCCGGGGAGCTGTTTTTT
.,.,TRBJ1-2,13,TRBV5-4,CASSLVRAEGYTF,TGTGCCAGCAGCTTGGTCAGGGCTGAAGGCTACACCTTC
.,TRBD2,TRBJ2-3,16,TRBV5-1,CASSVLIAGGADTQYF,TGCGCCAGCAGCGTCTTGATAGCGGGAGGTGCAGATACGCAGTATTTT
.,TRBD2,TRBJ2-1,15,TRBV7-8,CASSLISGGAGEQFF,TGTGCCAGCAGCTTAATTAGCGGGGGGGCTGGTGAGCAGTTCTTC
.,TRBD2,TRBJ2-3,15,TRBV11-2,CASSPAGTRTDTQYF,TGTGCCAGCAGCCCGGCCGGGACTAGAACAGATACGCAGTATTTT
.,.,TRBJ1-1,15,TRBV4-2,CASSRGGVRNTEAFF,TGTGCCAGCAGCCGAGGAGGGGTCAGGAACACTGAAGCTTTCTTT
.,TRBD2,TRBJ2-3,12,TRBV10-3,CAISGGSDTQYF,TGTGCCATTAGCGGGGGGTCAGATACGCAGTATTTT
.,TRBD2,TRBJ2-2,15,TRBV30,CAWSLAGPNTGELFF,TGTGCCTGGAGCTTAGCGGGGCCGAACACCGGGGAGCTGTTTTTT
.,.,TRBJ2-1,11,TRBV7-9,CASSLLGGQFF,TGTGCCAGCAGCTTATTGGGGGGGCAGTTCTTC
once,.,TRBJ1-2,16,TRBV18,CASSSPRRGANYGYTF,TGTGCCAGCTCATCACCCCGCAGGGGCGCAAACTATGGCTACACCTTC
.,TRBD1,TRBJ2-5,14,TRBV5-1,CASSGSTGAETQYF,TGCGCCAGCAGCGGATCGACAGGGGCGGAGACCCAGTACTTC
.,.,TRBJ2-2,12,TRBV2,CASSFSPGELFF,TGTGCCAGCAGTTTCTCACCCGGGGAGCTGTTTTTT